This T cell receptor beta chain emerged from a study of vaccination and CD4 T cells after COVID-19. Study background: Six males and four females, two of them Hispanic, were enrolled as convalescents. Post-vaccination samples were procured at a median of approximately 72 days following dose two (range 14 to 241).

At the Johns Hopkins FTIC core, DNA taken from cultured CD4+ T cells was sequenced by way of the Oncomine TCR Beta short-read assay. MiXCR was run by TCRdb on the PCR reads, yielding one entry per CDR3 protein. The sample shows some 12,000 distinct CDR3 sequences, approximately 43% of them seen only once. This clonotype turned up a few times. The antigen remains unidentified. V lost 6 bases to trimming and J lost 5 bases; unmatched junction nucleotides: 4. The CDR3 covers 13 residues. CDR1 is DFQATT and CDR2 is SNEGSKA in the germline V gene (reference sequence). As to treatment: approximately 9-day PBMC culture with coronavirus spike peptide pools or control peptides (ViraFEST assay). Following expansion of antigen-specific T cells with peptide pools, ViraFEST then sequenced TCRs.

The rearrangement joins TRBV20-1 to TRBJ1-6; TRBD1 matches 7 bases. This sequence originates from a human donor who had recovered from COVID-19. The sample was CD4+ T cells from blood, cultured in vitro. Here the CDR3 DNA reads TGCAGTGCAAGGGACAGTAATAATTCACCCCTCCACTTT. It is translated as CSARDSNNSPLHF.